These 3 T cell receptor beta chains share one sample of origin, sequenced in a study of T cell repertoires in ileal Crohn's disease. Produced via immunoSEQ multiplex PCR; TCRdb's table is partial and in-frame only. The data contain some 14,000 clones, about three quarters of them seen just once; the ten biggest clones take up 3.5% to 5%. Time point indicated: neoterminal ileum biopsy at postoperative endoscopy, about 6 months after surgery. The material sequenced was ileal tissue. The receptors originated from an adult with Crohn's disease.

The rearrangement joins TRBV27 to TRBJ1-2; TRBD1 matches 7 bases. The CDR3 covers 14 residues. Germline CDR1 is MNHEY and CDR2 is SMNVEV (reference sequence). V shed 3 bases, J shed 5 bases, and the junction held 6 bases outside the gene matches. CDR3 in amino acids: CASSLSGGNYGYTF. The CDR3 nucleotides read TGTGCCAGCAGTTTGTCAGGGGGTAATTATGGCTACACCTTC.

J is TRBJ2-7 and V is TRBV7-9, with D unresolved. The CDR3 has 14 amino acids. Germline values: CDR1 SEHNR, CDR2 FQNEAQ (reference sequence). The V end was cut by 5 bases, the J end by 3 bases, with 14 bases between. In DNA, the CDR3 is TGTGCCAGCAGCCCACATGAAGCAAGCTACGAGCAGTACTTC. It encodes CASSPHEASYEQYF. The whole variable domain, remainder taken from reference TRBV7-9 and TRBJ2-7, is DTGVSQNPRHKITKRGQNVTFRCDPISEHNRLYWYRQTLGQGPEFLTYFQNEAQLEKSRLLSDRFSAERPKGSFSTLEIQRTEQGDSAMYLCASSPHEASYEQYFGPGTRLTVT.

CDR3 sequence reads: CASRYGGTNEKLFF. As DNA, the CDR3 is TGTGCCAGCAGATACGGCGGGACTAATGAAAAACTGTTTTTT. The rearrangement joins TRBV7-9 to TRBJ1-4; unclear D gene. The CDR3 contains 14 residues. CDR1 is SEHNR, CDR2 FQNEAQ, per germline (reference sequence). V dropped 6 bases and J dropped 2 bases, with 10 bases sitting between them.